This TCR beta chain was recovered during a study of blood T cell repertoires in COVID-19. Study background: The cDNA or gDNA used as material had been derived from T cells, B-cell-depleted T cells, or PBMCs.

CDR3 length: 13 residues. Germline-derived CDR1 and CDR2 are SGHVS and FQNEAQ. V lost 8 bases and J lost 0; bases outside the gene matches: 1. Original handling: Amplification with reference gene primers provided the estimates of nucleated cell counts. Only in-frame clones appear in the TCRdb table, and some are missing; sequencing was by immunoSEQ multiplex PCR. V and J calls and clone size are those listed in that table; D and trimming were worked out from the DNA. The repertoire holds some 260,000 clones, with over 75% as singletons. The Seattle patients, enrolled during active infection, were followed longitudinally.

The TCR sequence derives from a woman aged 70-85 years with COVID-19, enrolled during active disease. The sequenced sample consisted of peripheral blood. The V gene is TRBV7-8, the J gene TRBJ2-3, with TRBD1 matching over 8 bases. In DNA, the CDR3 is TGTGCCAGCCGACAGGGGAGCACAGATACGCAGTATTTT. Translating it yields CASRQGSTDTQYF.